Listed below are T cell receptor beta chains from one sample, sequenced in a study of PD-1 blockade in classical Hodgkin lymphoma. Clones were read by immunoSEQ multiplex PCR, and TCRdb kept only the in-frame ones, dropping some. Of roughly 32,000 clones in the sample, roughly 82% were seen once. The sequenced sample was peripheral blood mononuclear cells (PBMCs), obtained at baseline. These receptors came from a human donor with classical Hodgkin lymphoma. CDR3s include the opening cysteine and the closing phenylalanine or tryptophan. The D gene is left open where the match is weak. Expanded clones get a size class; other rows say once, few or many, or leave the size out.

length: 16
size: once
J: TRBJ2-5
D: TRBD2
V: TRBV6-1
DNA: TGTGCCAGCAGTGTCGCTACGGGGGGGGGTCAAGAGACCCAGTACTTC
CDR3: CASSVATGGGQETQYF

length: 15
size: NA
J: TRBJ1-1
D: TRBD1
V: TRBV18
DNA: TGTGCCAGCTCACCACCTTCGACAGGGTACACTGAAGCTTTCTTT
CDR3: CASSPPSTGYTEAFF

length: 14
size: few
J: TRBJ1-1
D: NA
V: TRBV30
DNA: TGTGCCTGGAACCCCAAGGCAGCGAACACTGAAGCTTTCTTT
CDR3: CAWNPKAANTEAFF

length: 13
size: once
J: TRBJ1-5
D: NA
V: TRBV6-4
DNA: TGTGCCAGCAGCCGGGAGGTTGGGCAGCCCCAGCATTTT
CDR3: CASSREVGQPQHF

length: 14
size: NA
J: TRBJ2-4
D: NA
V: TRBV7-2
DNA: TGTGCCAGCAGCTCCTACGGACCCCAAAACATTCAGTACTTC
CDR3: CASSSYGPQNIQYF

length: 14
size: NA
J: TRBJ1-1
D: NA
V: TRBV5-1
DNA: TGCGCCACTAAGACAGGTATGGCTTCCACTGAAGCTTTCTTT
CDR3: CATKTGMASTEAFF

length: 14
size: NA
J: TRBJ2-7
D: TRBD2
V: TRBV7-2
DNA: TGTGCCAGCAGCTTTAGCGGGGGTAGCTACGAGCAGTACTTC
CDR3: CASSFSGGSYEQYF

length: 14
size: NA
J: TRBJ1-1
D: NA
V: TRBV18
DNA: TGTGCCGCAGCGTCGACGGAGGGGAACACTGAAGCTTTCTTT
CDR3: CAAASTEGNTEAFF

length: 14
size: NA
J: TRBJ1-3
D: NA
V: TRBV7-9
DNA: TGTGCCAGCAGCTTAGCCAGGGAGGGCAACACCATATATTTT
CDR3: CASSLAREGNTIYF

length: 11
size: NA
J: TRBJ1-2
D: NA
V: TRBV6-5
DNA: TGTGCCAGCAGCCCGACACGTGGCTACACCTTC
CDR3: CASSPTRGYTF

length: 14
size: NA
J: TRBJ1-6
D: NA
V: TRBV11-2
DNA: TGTGCCAGCAGCTTAGGGGGCCAAAATTCACCCCTCCACTTT
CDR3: CASSLGGQNSPLHF

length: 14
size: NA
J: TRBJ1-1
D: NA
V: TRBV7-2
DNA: TGTGCCAGCAGCCCCCTAGCCGGAGGCACTGAAGCTTTCTTT
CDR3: CASSPLAGGTEAFF

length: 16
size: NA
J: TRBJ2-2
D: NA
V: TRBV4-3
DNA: TGCGCCAGCAGCCAAGATAGGGGGGTATACACCGGGGAGCTGTTTTTT
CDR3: CASSQDRGVYTGELFF

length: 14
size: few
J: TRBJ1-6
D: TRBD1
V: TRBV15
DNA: TGTGCCACCAGCAGAGAGACAGGGCGATCACCCCTCCACTTT
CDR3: CATSRETGRSPLHF

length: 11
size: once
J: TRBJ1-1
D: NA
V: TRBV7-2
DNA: TGTGCCAGCGGTGGGGCCTTTGAAGCTTTCTTT
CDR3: CASGGAFEAFF

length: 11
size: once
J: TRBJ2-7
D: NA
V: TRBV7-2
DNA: TGTGCCAGCAGCTTACGGGGGACAGCCTACTTC
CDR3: CASSLRGTAYF

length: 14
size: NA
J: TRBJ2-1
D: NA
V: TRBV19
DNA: TGTGCCAGTAAATCAAATCATGGGGGCAATGAGCAGTTCTTC
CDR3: CASKSNHGGNEQFF

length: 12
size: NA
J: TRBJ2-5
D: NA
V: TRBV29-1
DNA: TGCAGCGCTAGGCAGGGCGGGGAGACCCAGTACTTC
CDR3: CSARQGGETQYF

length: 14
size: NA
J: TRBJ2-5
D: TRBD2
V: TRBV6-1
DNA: TGTGCCAGCAGGAGCGGGGGGGACGCGGAGACCCAGTACTTC
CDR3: CASRSGGDAETQYF

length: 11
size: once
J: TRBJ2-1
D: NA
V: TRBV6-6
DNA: TGTGCCAGCAGACTACACAATGAGCAGTTCTTC
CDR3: CASRLHNEQFF

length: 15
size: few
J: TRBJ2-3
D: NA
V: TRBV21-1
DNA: TGTGCCAGCAGCAACGGGACAGAGGGCACAGATACGCAGTATTTT
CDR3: CASSNGTEGTDTQYF

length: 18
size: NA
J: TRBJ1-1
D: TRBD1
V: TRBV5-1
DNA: TGCGCCAGCAGCACGGCCGTCGTGGACCCCCGGGACAGGGTATATGCTTTCTTT
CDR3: CASSTAVVDPRDRVYAFF

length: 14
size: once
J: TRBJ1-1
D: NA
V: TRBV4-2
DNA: TGTGCCAGCAGCCAAGTTCCAGGGAGCACTGAAGCTTTCTTT
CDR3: CASSQVPGSTEAFF

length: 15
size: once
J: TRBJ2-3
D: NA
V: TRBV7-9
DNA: TGTGCCAGCAGCTTAGAGTCTTACTCGACAGATACGCAGTATTTT
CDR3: CASSLESYSTDTQYF

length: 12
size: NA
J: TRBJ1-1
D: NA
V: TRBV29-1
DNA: TGCAGCGTGGCCCGGGTCGGAAACTCGGCTTTCTTT
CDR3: CSVARVGNSAFF

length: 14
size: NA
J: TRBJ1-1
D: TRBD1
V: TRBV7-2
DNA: TGTGCCAGCAGTCGGGGGACAGCGAACACTGAAGCTTTCTTT
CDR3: CASSRGTANTEAFF

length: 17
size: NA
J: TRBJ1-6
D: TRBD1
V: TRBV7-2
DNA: TGTGCCAGCAGCCCAAGGACAGGGAGCTCCTATAATTCACCCCTCCACTTT
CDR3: CASSPRTGSSYNSPLHF

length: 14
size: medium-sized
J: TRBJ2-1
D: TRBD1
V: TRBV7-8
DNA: TGTGCCAGCAGCATATCCTCACAGGGGTCTGAGCAGTTCTTC
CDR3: CASSISSQGSEQFF

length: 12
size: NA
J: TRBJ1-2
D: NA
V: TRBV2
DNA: TGTGCCAGCAGGACAGATTTCTATGGCTACACCTTC
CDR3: CASRTDFYGYTF

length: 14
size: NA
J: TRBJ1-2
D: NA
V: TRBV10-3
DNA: TGTGCCATCAGTGAAGGATCAGTTAACTATGGCTACACCTTC
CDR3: CAISEGSVNYGYTF

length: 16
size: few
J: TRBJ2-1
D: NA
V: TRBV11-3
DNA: TGTGCCAGCAGCCCCCCCCCGGCCAGCTCCTACAATGAGCAGTTCTTC
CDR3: CASSPPPASSYNEQFF

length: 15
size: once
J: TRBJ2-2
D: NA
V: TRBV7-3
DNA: TGTGCCAGCAGCTTAAGGCAGGGAAACACCGGGGAGCTGTTTTTT
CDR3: CASSLRQGNTGELFF

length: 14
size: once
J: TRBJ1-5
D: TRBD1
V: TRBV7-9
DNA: TGTGCCAGCAGCCAGGACAGGGGAGATCAGCCCCAGCATTTT
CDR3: CASSQDRGDQPQHF

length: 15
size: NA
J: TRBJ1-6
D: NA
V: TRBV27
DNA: TGTGCCAGCAGTTTAGAGGCATCCTATAATTCACCCCTCCACTTT
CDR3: CASSLEASYNSPLHF

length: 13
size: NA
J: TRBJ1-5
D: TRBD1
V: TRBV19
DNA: TGTGCCAGTAGGGACAGGACGGGCCAGCCCCAGCATTTT
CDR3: CASRDRTGQPQHF

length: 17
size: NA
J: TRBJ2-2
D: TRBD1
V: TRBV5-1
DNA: TGCGCCAGCAGCTCGGACGGGACAGGGTGGGACACCGGGGAGCTGTTTTTT
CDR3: CASSSDGTGWDTGELFF

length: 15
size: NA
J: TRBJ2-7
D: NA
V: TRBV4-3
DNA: TGCGCCAGCAGCCAAGATCGACGTGGACCCTGGGAGCAGTACTTC
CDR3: CASSQDRRGPWEQYF

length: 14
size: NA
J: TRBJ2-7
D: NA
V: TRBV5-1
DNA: TGCGCCAGCAGCTTGGCCGGACAATCCTACGAGCAGTACTTC
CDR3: CASSLAGQSYEQYF

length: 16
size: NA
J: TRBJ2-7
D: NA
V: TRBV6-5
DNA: TGTGCCAGCAGTTCGCGACCGGGTCAGGGTGACTACGAGCAGTACTTC
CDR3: CASSSRPGQGDYEQYF

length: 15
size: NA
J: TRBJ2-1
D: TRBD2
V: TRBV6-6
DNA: TGTGCCAGCAGCTTGACTAGCGGGGGGGCCGGTGAGCAGTTCTTC
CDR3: CASSLTSGGAGEQFF

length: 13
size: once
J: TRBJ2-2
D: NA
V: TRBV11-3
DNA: TGTGCCACCTACGGCCCGAACACCGGGGAGCTGTTTTTT
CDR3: CATYGPNTGELFF

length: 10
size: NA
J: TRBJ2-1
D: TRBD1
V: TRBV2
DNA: TGTGCCAGTGAGGGGACAGGGTGGTTCTTC
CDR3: CASEGTGWFF

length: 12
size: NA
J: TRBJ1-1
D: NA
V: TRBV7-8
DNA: TGTGCCAGCAGCTTAGTGGAGACCGAAGCTTTCTTT
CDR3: CASSLVETEAFF